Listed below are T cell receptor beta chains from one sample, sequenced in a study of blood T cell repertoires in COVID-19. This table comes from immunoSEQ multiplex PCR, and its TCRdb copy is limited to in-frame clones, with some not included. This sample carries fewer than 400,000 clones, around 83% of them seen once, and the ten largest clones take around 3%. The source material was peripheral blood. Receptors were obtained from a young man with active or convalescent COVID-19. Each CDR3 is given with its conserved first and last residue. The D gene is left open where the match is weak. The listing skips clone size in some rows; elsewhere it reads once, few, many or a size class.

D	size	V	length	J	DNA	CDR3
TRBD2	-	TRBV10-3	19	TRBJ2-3	TGTGCCATCAGTGAAACCGCCTTGGGACTAGCGGGACTGGCAGATACGCAGTATTTT	CAISETALGLAGLADTQYF
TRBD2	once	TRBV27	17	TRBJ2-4	TGTGCCAGCAGACCAGCGGGGACCAGCGGGGGCAAAAACATTCAGTACTTC	CASRPAGTSGGKNIQYF
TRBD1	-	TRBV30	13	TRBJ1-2	TGTGCCTGGAGTCCAGGGGGCGGCTATGGCTACACCTTC	CAWSPGGGYGYTF
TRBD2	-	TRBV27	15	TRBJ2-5	TGTGCCAGTCGCCCAACGGGACTATTAGGAGAGACCCAGTACTTC	CASRPTGLLGETQYF
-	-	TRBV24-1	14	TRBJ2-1	TGTGCCACCAGTCGGGGGGCTGATTACAATGAGCAGTTCTTC	CATSRGADYNEQFF
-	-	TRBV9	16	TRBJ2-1	TGTGCCAGCAGCCCCCCCCTTGGGCAGATCGGAAATGAGCAGTTCTTC	CASSPPLGQIGNEQFF
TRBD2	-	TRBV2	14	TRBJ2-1	TGTGCCAGCACCGCCATTAGCGGGAGTGGTGAGCAGTTCTTC	CASTAISGSGEQFF
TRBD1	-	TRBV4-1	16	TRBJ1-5	TGCGCCAGCAGCCAAGATGGGACAGGGCATGGAAAGCCCCAGCATTTT	CASSQDGTGHGKPQHF
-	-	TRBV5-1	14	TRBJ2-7	TGCGCCAGCAGCGACACCGGGAAAACCTACGAGCAGTACTTC	CASSDTGKTYEQYF
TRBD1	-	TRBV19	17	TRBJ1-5	TGTGCCAGTAGTATGTGGAGGGGGCCACCCTTCAATCAGCCCCAGCATTTT	CASSMWRGPPFNQPQHF
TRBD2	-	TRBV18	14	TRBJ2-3	TGTGCCAGCTCAAGGGAGCGGGGGGCCGGTACGCAGTATTTT	CASSRERGAGTQYF
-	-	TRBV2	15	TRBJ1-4	TGTGCCAGCAGTGTAAAGGGGGGGAGGAATGAAAAACTGTTTTTT	CASSVKGGRNEKLFF
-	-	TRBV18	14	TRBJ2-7	TGTGCCAGCTCACCACCGGACTCCCTCTACGAGCAGTACTTC	CASSPPDSLYEQYF
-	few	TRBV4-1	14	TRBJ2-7	TGCGCCAGCAGCCCCCTGGGGCGACTAGGCGAGCAGTACTTC	CASSPLGRLGEQYF
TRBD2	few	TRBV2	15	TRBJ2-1	TGTGCCAGCAGTGAACTAGCGGGGGGAAGAGGGGAGCAGTTCTTC	CASSELAGGRGEQFF
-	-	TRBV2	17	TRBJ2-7	TGTGCCAGCAGGGAAGTCTACAGGTTCTCGGATTCCTACGAGCAGTACTTC	CASREVYRFSDSYEQYF
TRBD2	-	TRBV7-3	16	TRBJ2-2	TGTGCCAGCAGCTTAACGGGTAGCGGGGTTACCGGGGAGCTGTTTTTT	CASSLTGSGVTGELFF
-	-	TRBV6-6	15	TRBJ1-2	TGTGCCAGCAGTTACTCGAGGAGAGTAAACTATGGCTACACCTTC	CASSYSRRVNYGYTF
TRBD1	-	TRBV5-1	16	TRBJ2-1	TGCGCCAGCAGCCCGGGACAGACAAAAATCAACAATGAGCAGTTCTTC	CASSPGQTKINNEQFF
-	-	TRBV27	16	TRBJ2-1	TGTGCCAGCAGTTTCCTTGGTGGGAGTACCTACAATGAGCAGTTCTTC	CASSFLGGSTYNEQFF
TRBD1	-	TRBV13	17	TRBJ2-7	TGTGCCAGCAGCTCCGGGGACAGGGGAAGCAGGCCCTACGAGCAGTACTTC	CASSSGDRGSRPYEQYF
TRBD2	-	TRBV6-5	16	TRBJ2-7	TGTGCCAGCAGTTCGACTAGCGGGAGGGACAACTACGAGCAGTACTTC	CASSSTSGRDNYEQYF
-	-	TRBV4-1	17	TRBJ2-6	TGCGCCAGCAGCCAAGGAGGCAGGGCCTCTGGGGCCAACGTCCTGACTTTC	CASSQGGRASGANVLTF
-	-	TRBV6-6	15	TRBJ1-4	TGTGCCAGCAGTTACGCGGGGCAAACTAATGAAAAACTGTTTTTT	CASSYAGQTNEKLFF
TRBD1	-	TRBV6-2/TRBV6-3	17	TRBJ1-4	TGTGCCAGCAGTTACCCGACAGGGGCAGGCGCAGGGGAAAAACTGTTTTTT	CASSYPTGAGAGEKLFF
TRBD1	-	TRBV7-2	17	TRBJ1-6	TGTGCCAGCAGCCCAACCCCGGGACAGCGGGGGGATTCACCCCTCCACTTT	CASSPTPGQRGDSPLHF
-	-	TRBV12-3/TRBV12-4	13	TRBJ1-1	TGTGCCAGCAGTTTTGGACTCGGCACTGAAGCTTTCTTT	CASSFGLGTEAFF
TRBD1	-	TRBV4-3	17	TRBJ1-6	TGCGCCAGCAGCCAGAGGACAGGGAACTTGGAAAATTCACCCCTCCACTTT	CASSQRTGNLENSPLHF
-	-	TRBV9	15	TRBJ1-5	TGTGCCAGCAGCGCGAGCCCGGTGGTCGGGCAGCCCCAGCATTTT	CASSASPVVGQPQHF